This T cell receptor beta chain appears in the sequencing data of a study of T cell responses to AZD1222 COVID-19 vaccine (dated by TCRdb to the early 2020s). Some background on the complete study: AZD1222 recipients whose second dose came at about 4 weeks and those whose second dose came at about 12 weeks were combined into one group, since spike-specific TCR depth and breadth did not differ between the two schedules. TCR sequencing covered about 230 trial participants: 200 to 210 given two doses of AZD1222 and around 25 given two doses of MenACWY control vaccine. Enrollment into the trials was organized by age into subgroups of 18-55, 56-69 and 70-plus years, and those subgroups contained roughly 160, 29 and 62 TCR-sequenced participants, respectively. Results and caveats for the whole study, not just this receptor: Participants were mostly white British and included more females than males, and it was suggested by the authors that clonal diversity may have been underestimated. Conclusions about previously exposed vaccinees are limited, since just a handful of AZD1222 recipients were seropositive for SARS-CoV-2 at baseline. Spike-specific TCR breadth and depth rose significantly after two AZD1222 doses compared with day 0 and with MenACWY recipients. CD4 TCRs associated with the vaccine covered the entire spike protein, and the dominant responses were in regions 160-218 and 743-854. Because no day 14 peak-response samples were available, repertoires were characterized only after the peak T cell response. In the small 56-69-year group, the increase in depth fell short of significance, most likely because of low power. Reportedly, close to half of the unique spike-specific TCRs recognized epitopes lying outside the regions that are mutated in the B.1.351 and B.1.1.7 variants.

As regards this clone: The clone's antigen remains unknown. Per-base quality was not reported, and no clone a single base away is much larger than it.

The CDR3 regions of human TCRbeta chains were subjected to immunosequencing. On the study's bioinformatics: Repertoire TCRs were matched against a reference library of SARS-CoV-2-specific TCRs generated with the MIRA antigen-specificity platform. Breadth was defined as the fraction of unique TCRs that were SARS-CoV-2-associated, and depth was defined as the fraction of total T cells that were SARS-CoV-2-associated. Using the MIRA data, every spike-specific TCR was mapped to the spike region that the TCR reacted to and assigned to either a CD4 or a CD8 class. Log10-transformed breadth and depth values were compared by one-way ANOVA with Sidak's multiple comparisons tests. TCRdb retrieved this table from immuneACCESS and kept in-frame rearrangements only. Not all clones are present; in checked studies, unresolved V genes account for under half, and no reason is known for the remainder. D and trimming were read from the DNA, whereas the V and J calls and clone size are those reported in that table. Across this sample there are 200,000 to 300,000 clones, with about 92% seen only once. Around 0.6% of the sample rests with the top ten.

Spanning cysteine to phenylalanine, the CDR3 consists of 18 amino acids. The DNA shown is the 54-base CDR3, in frame from base 1. The germline V and J ends show losses of 4 bases and 0 bases respectively, and no gene match explains 12 bases of the junction. From the germline V gene, CDR1 is SGHTA and CDR2 is FQGTGA. According to the study, the label for this sample's time point signals: baseline before first vaccination. Vaccinee samples were obtained from the UK trials COV001 and COV002, which included a single-blind randomized controlled phase 2/3 trial of AZD1222 (ChAdOx1 nCoV-19) in healthy adults. Trial participant PBMC samples were collected at day 0 and day 28 after the second dose for TCRbeta chain sequencing.

Here the chain combines TRBV7-3 and TRBJ1-5; 7 bases in between match TRBD1. The TCR was taken from an adult in good health. The material sequenced was peripheral blood, taken on day 0 of AZD1222 vaccination. The base sequence is TGTGCCAGCAGCTCCTACCGAGACAGGGAATCTAGCAATCAGCCCCAGCATTTT. Translated, this gives CASSSYRDRESSNQPQHF.